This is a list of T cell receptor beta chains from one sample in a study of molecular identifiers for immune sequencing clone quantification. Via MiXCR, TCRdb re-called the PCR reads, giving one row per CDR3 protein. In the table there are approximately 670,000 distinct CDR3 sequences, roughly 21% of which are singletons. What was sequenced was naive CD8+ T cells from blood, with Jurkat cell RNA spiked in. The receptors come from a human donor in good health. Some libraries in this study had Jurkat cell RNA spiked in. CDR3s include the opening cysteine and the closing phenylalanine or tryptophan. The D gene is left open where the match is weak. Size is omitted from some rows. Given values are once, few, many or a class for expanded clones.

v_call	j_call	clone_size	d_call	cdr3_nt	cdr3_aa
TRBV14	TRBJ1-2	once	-	TGTGCCAGCAGCCCTGGACGGGAGGGCTACTATGGCTACACCTTC	CASSPGREGYYGYTF
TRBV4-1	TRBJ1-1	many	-	TGCGCCAGCAGCCAAGATCTTGGGGACACTGAAGCTTTCTTT	CASSQDLGDTEAFF
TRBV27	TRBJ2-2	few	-	TGTGCCAGCAGCCGAACCCCAGTAACCGGGGAGCTGTTTTTT	CASSRTPVTGELFF
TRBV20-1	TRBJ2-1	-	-	TGCAGTGCTGGGGACCTAAACAATGAGCAGCTCTTC	CSAGDLNNEQLF
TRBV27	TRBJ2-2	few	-	TGTGCCAGCAGTCCCTCCGGCGGGGGCAGTGCCGGGGAGCTGTTTTTT	CASSPSGGGSAGELFF
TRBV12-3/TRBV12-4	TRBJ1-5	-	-	TGTGCCAGCAGTTTGGGGGGGTTCGATCAGCCCCAGCATTTT	CASSLGGFDQPQHF
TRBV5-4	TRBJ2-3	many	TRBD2	TGTGCCAGCAGCTTCGGCGGGGGAGATACGCAGTATTTT	CASSFGGGDTQYF
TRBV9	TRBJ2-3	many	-	TGTGCCAGCAGCCCCGGGGTCAGCCCTGGAGATACGCAGTATTTT	CASSPGVSPGDTQYF
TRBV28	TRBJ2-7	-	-	TGTGCCAGCAGCCACCCTAGAGGGCCGGGCTCCTACGAGCAGTACTTC	CASSHPRGPGSYEQYF
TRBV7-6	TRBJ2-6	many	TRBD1	TGTGCCAGCACCGCATACCCCGGGACAGAGTCCAACGTCCTGACTTTC	CASTAYPGTESNVLTF
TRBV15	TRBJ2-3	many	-	TGTGCCACCAGCGAAGACAGGAGCACAGATACGCAGTATTTT	CATSEDRSTDTQYF